These 31 T cell receptor beta chains were sequenced from one sample in a study of control samples from healthy donors and cancer patients. Here immunoSEQ multiplex PCR was the method, and the copy in TCRdb shows in-frame clones only, minus some. Of 150,000 to 200,000 clones in the sample, nearly 96% were seen once. The specimen sequenced was blood. The source is a woman aged 25 to 39 in good health.

This rearrangement joins TRBV11-1 to TRBJ2-2; 7 nucleotides match TRBD2. Germline V lookup: CDR1 SGHAT, CDR2 FQDESV (reference sequence). After removal of 3 bases from V and 1 base from J, the junction contained 2 bases not matched to a gene. The CDR3 is made up of 15 amino acids. The CDR3 spells CASSFTGGNTGELFF. In DNA, the CDR3 is TGTGCCAGCAGCTTTACGGGAGGGAACACCGGGGAGCTGTTTTTT.

The rearrangement uses TRBV6-6 and TRBJ1-1; D unclear. The CDR3 runs 16 residues. Germline V gives CDR1 MNHNY, CDR2 SVGAGI (reference sequence). V was trimmed by 9 bases and J by 0 bases, leaving 20 bases between them. The CDR3 reads CASTPELSRLNTEAFF. DNA of the CDR3: TGTGCCAGTACCCCCGAGTTGTCCAGACTGAACACTGAAGCTTTCTTT.

This rearrangement joins TRBV4-2 to TRBJ2-7; TRBD1 or TRBD2 may be the D gene (6 bases each). The CDR3 runs 14 residues. V dropped 0 bases and J dropped 6 bases, with 12 bases sitting between them. Germline CDR1 reads LGHNA; CDR2 reads YNFKEQ. The CDR3 bases are TGTGCCAGCAGCCAAGAAGGGGGGACTGTCGAGCAGTACTTC. Amino acid sequence: CASSQEGGTVEQYF.

In DNA form, the CDR3 reads TGTGCCAGCAGGCTTGACAGGGAGGGGGCTTTCTTT. This gives the protein CASRLDREGAFF. V and J are TRBV28 and TRBJ1-1; 7 nucleotides align to TRBD1. This CDR3 is 12 amino acids long. Germline trimming cut 6 bases from V and 11 bases from J; bases unmatched to any gene: 9. Germline CDR1 reads MDHEN; CDR2 reads SYDVKM.

This chain joins TRBV29-1 and TRBJ1-3, with D tentatively TRBD1 (5 bases). Trimming pared 0 bases from V and 11 bases from J, leaving 20 bases between. The CDR3 length is 15 residues. Germline assignment: CDR1 SQVTM and CDR2 ANQGSEA. The CDR3 protein is CSVEDRGAQGSSIYF. CDR3 nucleotides: TGCAGCGTTGAAGATCGAGGGGCCCAAGGTTCGTCCATATATTTT.

The genes are TRBV28 and TRBJ1-1; D not resolved. V dropped 6 bases and J dropped 2 bases, with 7 bases sitting between them. The CDR3 extends over 12 amino acids. Germline V CDR1 and CDR2: MDHEN, SYDVKM. DNA of the CDR3: TGTGCCAGCAGAAATTTAAACACTGAAGCTTTCTTT. This gives the protein CASRNLNTEAFF.

The J gene is TRBJ2-1, the V gene TRBV2; 12 bases fit TRBD2. The V segment lost 2 bases and the J segment 2 bases; nucleotides outside the gene matches: 4. Germline CDR1 reads SNHLY; CDR2 reads FYNNEI. The CDR3 has 17 residues. The CDR3 reads CASSELASGRAYNEQFF. Here the CDR3 DNA reads TGTGCCAGCAGTGAACTGGCTAGCGGGAGGGCCTACAATGAGCAGTTCTTC. Combining the CDR3 with reference TRBV2 and TRBJ2-1 gives the whole variable domain EPEVTQTPSHQVTQMGQEVILRCVPISNHLYFYWYRQILGQKVEFLVSFYNNEISEKSEIFDDQFSVERPDGSNFTLKIRSTKLEDSAMYFCASSELASGRAYNEQFFGPGTRLTVL.

V gene TRBV16 combines with J gene TRBJ2-1; no clear D. The CDR3 spans 14 residues. Trimming left V 0 bases short and J 4 bases short, with 7 bases between. CDR1 KGHSY and CDR2 FQNENV come from the germline V gene. The CDR3 DNA is TGTGCCAGCAGCCAATCGCCCACATACAATGAGCAGTTCTTC. Its protein product is CASSQSPTYNEQFF.

The chain uses TRBV14 and TRBJ2-2, with D tentatively TRBD2 (6 bases). From germline, CDR1 is SGHDN and CDR2 FVKESK. The CDR3 extends over 16 amino acids. V lost 4 bases, J lost 4 bases, and 16 bases lay in between. The CDR3 DNA reads TGTGCCAGCAGCCGGCTTCGGGGAGGAGGCACCGGGGAGCTGTTTTTT. This gives the protein CASSRLRGGGTGELFF. Full variable domain (remainder filled in from reference TRBV14 and TRBJ2-2): EAGVTQFPSHSVIEKGQTVTLRCDPISGHDNLYWYRRVMGKEIKFLLHFVKESKQDESGMPNNRFLAERTGGTYSTLKVQPAELEDSGVYFCASSRLRGGGTGELFFGEGSRLTVL.

This sequence joins TRBV30 and TRBJ2-2; a weak D match, TRBD2 (6 bases). V lost 3 bases and J 6 bases, leaving 14 bases between the germline ends. Germline-derived CDR1 and CDR2 are GTSNPN and SVGIG (reference sequence). This CDR3 is 14 amino acids long. In DNA, the CDR3 is TGTGCCTGGAGCCCCCGGGACTCCCCCGGGGAGCTGTTTTTT. It specifies CAWSPRDSPGELFF.

This chain joins TRBV5-1 and TRBJ2-3, with TRBD1 matching 9 bases. Trimming cost V 4 bases and J 6 bases; bases outside gene matches: 9. CDR3 size: 15 residues. CDR1 SGHRS and CDR2 YFSETQ come from the germline V gene. DNA of the CDR3: TGCGCCAGCAGCATATGGGACAGGGCCTCGGATACGCAGTATTTT. Translated: CASSIWDRASDTQYF.

The chain links TRBV28 to TRBJ2-1; a weak D match, TRBD2 (6 bases). The CDR3 runs 15 residues. Germline lookup yields CDR1 MDHEN and CDR2 SYDVKM. V was trimmed by 4 bases and J by 6 bases, leaving 16 bases between them. This chain's CDR3 is CASSSGPGVGNEQFF. As DNA, the CDR3 is TGTGCCAGCAGTTCGGGCCCGGGAGTAGGCAATGAGCAGTTCTTC.

The chain employs TRBV6-5 and TRBJ2-1; 8 bases line up with TRBD1. CDR1 is MNHEY and CDR2 is SVGAGI in the germline V gene. The CDR3 length is 13 residues. With 6 bases clipped from V and 7 bases from J, the junction kept 5 bases outside the gene matches. In nucleotides, the CDR3 is TGTGCCAGCAGCAGGGGGCCGGGGAATGAGCAGTTCTTC. Amino acid sequence: CASSRGPGNEQFF.

V usage is TRBV25-1 and J usage is TRBJ1-6; TRBD1 might be the D (5 bases). The length of the CDR3 is 15 residues. V was cut by 4 bases and J by 7 bases, with 14 bases left in between. Germline CDR1 is MGHDK and CDR2 is SYGVNS. The CDR3 loop is CASSGPMGGNSPLHF. The DNA of the CDR3 is TGTGCCAGCAGTGGCCCGATGGGGGGGAATTCACCCCTCCACTTT.

This rearrangement joins TRBV4-2 to TRBJ2-1; 9 bases map to TRBD2. The J segment lost 5 bases and the V segment lost 1 base, leaving 6 bases of the junction unmatched. The CDR3 loop spans 16 amino acids. CDR1 and CDR2 (germline): LGHNA, YNFKEQ. The CDR3 DNA follows: TGTGCCAGCAGCCAAGTTAGCGGGAGCTTGAACAATGAGCAGTTCTTC. It yields the protein CASSQVSGSLNNEQFF.

This chain uses TRBV7-9 with TRBJ2-2; 9 bases agree with TRBD1. The germline CDR1 and CDR2 sequences are SEHNR and FQNEAQ (reference sequence). The CDR3 contains 16 residues. V lost 8 bases and J lost 5; bases outside the gene matches: 12. The CDR3 region has the DNA TGTGCCAGCGCCTCGGACAGGGGATCGGGAACCGGGGAGCTGTTTTTT. It is translated as CASASDRGSGTGELFF.

The rearrangement links TRBV28 to TRBJ1-5, with 8 positions matching TRBD1. There are 15 residues in the CDR3. With V trimmed by 4 bases and J by 6 bases, 8 bases remained unmatched. Germline CDR1 is MDHEN and CDR2 is SYDVKM. CDR3 sequence (DNA): TGTGCCAGCAGTTCTAGGACAGGGTTAATTCAGCCCCAGCATTTT. This translates into CASSSRTGLIQPQHF. The variable domain in full, with the rest retrieved from reference TRBV28 and TRBJ1-5, is DVKVTQSSRYLVKRTGEKVFLECVQDMDHENMFWYRQDPGLGLRLIYFSYDVKMKEKGDIPEGYSVSREKKERFSLILESASTNQTSMYLCASSSRTGLIQPQHFGDGTRLSIL.

The rearrangement uses TRBV15 and TRBJ1-1; perhaps TRBD1 as D (5 bases). This CDR3 is built from 15 residues. The V end was cut by 0 bases, the J end by 4 bases, with 12 bases between. The V gene's germline CDR1 is LNHNV and CDR2 YYDKDF (reference sequence). The CDR3: CATSRDRRGGTEAFF. The CDR3 bases are TGTGCCACCAGCAGAGATCGAAGGGGAGGCACTGAAGCTTTCTTT.

The V and J genes are TRBV18 and TRBJ1-1; D remains unclear. CDR3 length: 13 residues. CDR1 is KGHSH, CDR2 LQKENI, per germline. Trimming left V 3 bases short and J 7 bases short, with 12 bases between. CDR3 region: CASSPSSGVEAFF. For the CDR3, the DNA is TGTGCCAGCTCACCTTCTTCTGGGGTTGAAGCTTTCTTT.

This chain links TRBV27 with TRBJ2-2; 9 positions agree with TRBD1. CDR3 length equals 17 residues. Germline V CDR1 and CDR2: MNHEY, SMNVEV (reference sequence). V shed 5 bases, J shed 8 bases, and the junction held 15 bases outside the gene matches. Written as DNA, the CDR3 is TGTGCCAGCAGTCGAAGTTCGGGACAGGGTGAGATGGGGGAGCTGTTTTTT. Its protein product is CASSRSSGQGEMGELFF.

The V gene is TRBV7-9, the J gene TRBJ2-7; 13 bases align to TRBD2. From germline, CDR1 is SEHNR and CDR2 FQNEAQ (reference sequence). J gave up 6 bases and V 5 bases, and 10 bases lay outside the gene matches. The CDR3 sequence is 16 residues long. The CDR3 here is CASSGGLAGRAGEQYF. The CDR3 DNA follows: TGTGCCAGCAGCGGGGGACTAGCGGGAAGGGCCGGCGAGCAGTACTTC. The full variable domain, its missing parts supplied by reference TRBV7-9 and TRBJ2-7, is DTGVSQNPRHKITKRGQNVTFRCDPISEHNRLYWYRQTLGQGPEFLTYFQNEAQLEKSRLLSDRFSAERPKGSFSTLEIQRTEQGDSAMYLCASSGGLAGRAGEQYFGPGTRLTVT.

The J gene is TRBJ1-1, the V gene TRBV7-9; D remains unclear. The ends were cut back, 8 bases at V and 4 bases at J, with 11 bases in the middle. The CDR3 is 12 amino acids. Germline lookup yields CDR1 SEHNR and CDR2 FQNEAQ (reference sequence). CDR3 in amino acids: CASEDWGTEAFF. The CDR3 DNA sequence: TGTGCCAGCGAGGACTGGGGCACTGAAGCTTTCTTT.

The rearrangement joins TRBV7-8 to TRBJ2-4, with D perhaps assigned TRBD1 or TRBD2 (5 bases each). Germline-derived CDR1 and CDR2 are SGHVS and FQNEAQ. This CDR3 has 14 residues. Trimming pared 4 bases from V and 3 bases from J, leaving 10 bases between. This CDR3 reads CASSYGGFKNIQYF. The CDR3, as DNA: TGTGCCAGCAGCTATGGGGGATTCAAAAACATTCAGTACTTC.

The chain is built from TRBV19 and TRBJ2-7; TRBD1 matches at 9 bases. The CDR3 runs 16 residues. Germline CDR1 and CDR2: LNHDA and SQIVND (reference sequence). V gave up 5 bases and J gave up 3 bases; unmatched junction bases: 11. The CDR3 here is CASSFLHPGQGYEQYF. DNA of the CDR3: TGTGCCAGTAGTTTCTTACACCCGGGACAGGGCTACGAGCAGTACTTC.

CDR3 region: CATSDPPYGYTF. DNA for the CDR3: TGTGCCACCAGTGACCCACCCTATGGCTACACCTTC. The chain employs TRBV24-1 and TRBJ1-2; no firm D call. Germline loops: CDR1 KGHDR, CDR2 SFDVKD. The CDR3 sequence is 12 residues long. V shed 4 bases and J shed 4 bases, with 6 bases lying between them.

The chain is built from TRBV28 and TRBJ1-6; TRBD1 matches 11 bases. The CDR3 is 19 amino acids. Looked up from germline, CDR1 is MDHEN and CDR2 is SYDVKM. Trimming cost V 3 bases and J 7 bases; bases outside gene matches: 14. The CDR3 spells CASSFPRDRGLQANSPLHF. The DNA of the CDR3 is TGTGCCAGCAGTTTCCCTCGGGACAGGGGGTTGCAGGCCAATTCACCCCTCCACTTT.

The rearrangement uses TRBV6-5 and TRBJ1-2, with D uncertain. Trimming left V 0 bases short and J 2 bases short, with 4 bases between. The CDR3 has 13 residues. CDR1 MNHEY and CDR2 SVGAGI come from the germline V gene. CDR3 DNA sequence: TGTGCCAGCAGTTACTCCGGGAACTATGGCTACACCTTC. It encodes CASSYSGNYGYTF.

This rearrangement joins TRBV10-3 to TRBJ2-6; tentative D call: TRBD2 (6 bases). The CDR3 has 16 amino acids. Germline CDR1 is ENHRY and CDR2 is SYGVKD. Trimming removed 3 bases at V and 3 bases at J, with 12 bases between. The CDR3 loop is CAISDRRVLGANVLTF. The CDR3 region has the DNA TGTGCCATCAGTGATAGGAGGGTCCTTGGGGCCAACGTCCTGACTTTC.

CDR3 bases: TGTGCCAGCAGCTTAAGAGCGGGAGGGGGCACAGATACGCAGTATTTT. Translating it yields CASSLRAGGGTDTQYF. The rearrangement uses TRBV7-8 and TRBJ2-3; 10 bases map to TRBD2. The V and J ends lost 2 bases and 1 base, in that order; junction bases with no gene match: 3. CDR1 SGHVS and CDR2 FQNEAQ come from the germline V gene. CDR3 length: 16 residues.

This rearrangement joins TRBV4-1 to TRBJ2-1; 8 bases are shared with TRBD2. This CDR3 contains 14 residues. CDR1 is MGHRA, CDR2 YSYEKL, per germline. J lost 9 bases, V lost 3 bases, and 7 bases had no gene match. The CDR3 DNA sequence: TGCGCCAGCAGCCAGACCGGGACTAGTCCTGAGCAGTTCTTC. Translation gives CASSQTGTSPEQFF.

This chain uses TRBV5-1 with TRBJ2-1; D is tentatively TRBD1 or TRBD2 (5 bases each). The CDR3 totals 15 residues. The V and J ends lost 4 bases and 0 bases respectively, with 11 bases between them. Germline values: CDR1 SGHRS, CDR2 YFSETQ. This chain's CDR3 is CASSRDGDSYNEQFF. In DNA form, the CDR3 reads TGCGCCAGCAGCAGGGACGGCGACTCCTACAATGAGCAGTTCTTC.